Presented here are 20 T cell receptor beta chains from one specimen sequenced in a study of cytomegalovirus exposure and HLA in healthy donors (dated by TCRdb to 2017 to 2019). Libraries came from the immunoSEQ multiplex PCR assay. For the multiplex PCR, a mixture combining 60 forward primers for TCR Vbeta segments and 13 reverse primers for TCR Jbeta segments was used. Entries here come from immuneACCESS through TCRdb and include only in-frame sequences with V and J called. Some clones fail to appear in such tables; in the studies checked, an unresolved V gene covers under half of the shortfall, and the cause of the remainder is unknown. The sample table lists fewer than 85,000 clones, under 80% of them with a count of one. Clones ranked in the top ten supply 5.5% to 7% of the sample. The source material was PBMCs. Receptors originate from a man in his late teens or twenties in good health and CMV-seropositive.

The chain is built from TRBV4-1 and TRBJ1-2; D possibly corresponds to TRBD1 (6 bases). The CDR3 runs to 18 residues. Germline CDR1 reads MGHRA; CDR2 reads YSYEKL. The V gene lost 4 bases and the J gene lost 4 bases, with 25 bases spanning the gap. This CDR3 is CASSLSKTSGGASYGYTF. The CDR3 nucleotides read TGCGCCAGCAGCCTATCAAAAACCTCGGGGGGGGCGAGCTATGGCTACACCTTC.

J is TRBJ2-5 and V is TRBV4-2, with a weak D call TRBD2 (6 bases). Germline V lookup: CDR1 LGHNA, CDR2 YNFKEQ. This CDR3 region has 18 residues. V shed 4 bases and J shed 1 base, with 22 bases lying between them. This CDR3 reads CASSPNLAPTMVQETQYF. CDR3 DNA sequence: TGTGCCAGCAGCCCAAACCTAGCGCCCACCATGGTCCAAGAGACCCAGTACTTC.

The chain joins TRBV2 to TRBJ1-4; D unresolved. V was cut by 4 bases and J by 7 bases, with 10 bases left in between. Germline lookup yields CDR1 SNHLY and CDR2 FYNNEI. The CDR3 loop spans 13 amino acids. CDR3 DNA: TGTGCCAGCAGTGTCAACGCCGGTGAAAAACTGTTTTTT. Translated: CASSVNAGEKLFF.

This chain connects TRBV5-1 to TRBJ2-7; D remains unclear. Germline-derived CDR1 and CDR2 are SGHRS and YFSETQ. Trimming shortened V by 0 bases and J by 2 bases, and 6 bases separated the two germline ends. The CDR3 spans 13 residues. The CDR3 is CASSLAQTYEQYF. The CDR3 DNA follows: TGCGCCAGCAGCTTGGCGCAGACCTACGAGCAGTACTTC.

This chain links TRBV9 with TRBJ1-4; D perhaps matches TRBD1 (5 bases). The CDR3 has 14 amino acids. The germline gives CDR1 SGDLS, CDR2 YYNGEE. V lost 1 base, J lost 6 bases, and 10 bases lay in between. The CDR3 sequence: CASSVRGWDEKLFF. The CDR3 region has the DNA TGTGCCAGCAGCGTAAGGGGTTGGGATGAAAAACTGTTTTTT.

The V gene is TRBV6-5, the J gene TRBJ2-1, with D tentatively TRBD1 (6 bases). V was trimmed by 5 bases and J by 1 base, leaving 12 bases between them. The CDR3 sequence is 15 residues long. Germline loops: CDR1 MNHEY, CDR2 SVGAGI. DNA of the CDR3: TGTGCCAGCAGTCATACAGGGTCGTCCTACAATGAGCAGTTCTTC. Translating it yields CASSHTGSSYNEQFF.

This chain links TRBV6-5 with TRBJ2-2; TRBD1 matches at 9 bases. This CDR3 is built from 14 residues. CDR1 MNHEY and CDR2 SVGAGI come from the germline V gene. J was trimmed by 3 bases and V by 8 bases; bases with no gene match: 4. CDR3 nucleotide sequence: TGTGCCAGCGCTCGGACAGGGGACACCGGGGAGCTGTTTTTT. This codes for CASARTGDTGELFF.

This chain connects TRBV5-1 to TRBJ1-5, with TRBD1 matching over 7 bases. Germline lookup yields CDR1 SGHRS and CDR2 YFSETQ. The CDR3 sequence is 14 residues long. The ends lost 0 bases at V and 6 bases at J; junction bases unmatched: 3. The CDR3 sequence is CASSLEGGRQPQHF. The CDR3 DNA reads as TGCGCCAGCAGCTTGGAAGGGGGCCGTCAGCCCCAGCATTTT.

In this sample, this clone turned up a few times. The chain carries TRBV10-2 and TRBJ2-7; 9 nucleotides align to TRBD2. Germline assignment: CDR1 WSHSY and CDR2 SAAADI. The CDR3 has 15 amino acids. The ends lost 2 bases at V and 1 base at J; junction bases unmatched: 3. As DNA, the CDR3 is TGCGCCAGCAGTGAGAGCCTAGCGGGGTCCTACGAGCAGTACTTC. It is translated as CASSESLAGSYEQYF.

This chain connects TRBV7-3 to TRBJ2-5; D remains unclear. This CDR3 has 14 residues. The germline CDR1 and CDR2 sequences are SGHTA and FQGTGA. Trimming took off 0 bases at V and 2 bases at J, with 7 bases between the two ends. In DNA form, the CDR3 reads TGTGCCAGCAGCTTAACGGCCAGACAAGAGACCCAGTACTTC. This translates into CASSLTARQETQYF.

On this clone itself: Germline and junction disagree at one end, which may indicate a read error. The chain joins TRBV2 to TRBJ1-1; no firm D call. The germline V gene encodes CDR1 SNHLY and CDR2 FYNNEI. The CDR3 is made up of 12 amino acids. The CDR3 DNA sequence: TGTGCCAGCAGCTACGAAGAGACTGAAGCTTCCTTT. Its translation: CASSYEETEASF. The whole variable domain, filled in from reference TRBV2 and TRBJ1-1, reads EPEVTQTPSHQVTQMGQEVILRCVPISNHLYFYWYRQILGQKVEFLVSFYNNEISEKSEIFDDQFSVERPDGSNFTLKIRSTKLEDSAMYFCASSYEETEASFGQGTRLTVV.

The chain employs TRBV4-2 and TRBJ2-1; D perhaps matches TRBD2 (5 bases). V was trimmed by 1 base and J by 3 bases, leaving 19 bases between them. CDR3 length: 18 amino acids. CDR1 is LGHNA, CDR2 YNFKEQ, per germline. CDR3 bases: TGTGCCAGCAGCCAAGCCCAAACCCCAGCGGAAAACTACAATGAGCAGTTCTTC. This encodes CASSQAQTPAENYNEQFF.

The J gene is TRBJ2-2, the V gene TRBV11-1, with a tentative D call TRBD2 (6 bases). Per the germline V gene, CDR1 is SGHAT and CDR2 is FQDESV (reference sequence). V lost 3 bases and J 3 bases, leaving 8 bases between the germline ends. The CDR3 totals 14 residues. The CDR3 region has the DNA TGTGCCAGCAGCTTCGGAGGGGACACCGGGGAGCTGTTTTTT. It codes for CASSFGGDTGELFF.

This chain connects TRBV14 to TRBJ2-7, with D tentatively TRBD1 (6 bases). Germline V gives CDR1 SGHDN, CDR2 FVKESK. With 3 bases removed from V and 5 bases from J, the gap between germline ends came to 11 bases. The CDR3 has 13 residues. CDR3 amino acids: CASSQVRGNEQYF. CDR3 nucleotides: TGTGCCAGCAGCCAGGTCAGGGGAAACGAGCAGTACTTC.

This sequence joins TRBV7-9 and TRBJ2-7; 11 nucleotides line up with TRBD2. Germline V gene data show CDR1 as SEHNR and CDR2 as FQNEAQ (reference sequence). The CDR3 consists of 16 residues. The ends lost 2 bases at V and 3 bases at J; junction bases unmatched: 6. The CDR3 nucleotides are TGTGCCAGCAGCTTAACTAGCGGGAGCTTGCACTACGAGCAGTACTTC. This translates into CASSLTSGSLHYEQYF.

The rearrangement joins TRBV4-1 to TRBJ2-7; D might be TRBD2 (7 bases). V dropped 4 bases and J dropped 3 bases, with 22 bases sitting between them. This CDR3 is 17 amino acids long. Germline V gene lookup returns CDR1 MGHRA and CDR2 YSYEKL. The CDR3 protein is CASSRRGGAGEVYEQYF. CDR3 in DNA: TGCGCCAGCAGCCGAAGGGGGGGTGCGGGAGAGGTCTACGAGCAGTACTTC.

This sequence joins TRBV5-1 and TRBJ2-1, with D possibly TRBD1 on 6 matching bases. V was pared by 0 bases and J by 9 bases, with 13 bases between. The CDR3 extends over 14 amino acids. CDR1 and CDR2 from the germline V gene are SGHRS and YFSETQ. The CDR3 sequence: CASSLDPDRREQFF. In nucleotides, the CDR3 is TGCGCCAGCAGCTTGGATCCGGACAGACGTGAGCAGTTCTTC.

The chain recombines TRBV6-5 with TRBJ1-4, with TRBD1 as a possible D gene (5 bases). The V gene lost 5 bases and the J gene lost 7 bases, with 17 bases spanning the gap. The CDR3 consists of 15 residues. Germline V gene sequence: CDR1 MNHEY, CDR2 SVGAGI. CDR3 DNA sequence: TGTGCCAGCAGTCCCGAGGGCGGGGGAGGTGAAAAACTGTTTTTT. It specifies CASSPEGGGGEKLFF.

This clone was picked up one time. The genes are TRBV15 and TRBJ1-3; D gene unclear. Germline V gene lookup returns CDR1 LNHNV and CDR2 YYDKDF (reference sequence). The CDR3 extends over 15 amino acids. Trimming shortened V by 0 bases and J by 7 bases, and 13 bases separated the two germline ends. CDR3 in DNA: TGTGCCACCAGCAGAGATTATAGCCTGCTCAACACCATATATTTT. Translating it yields CATSRDYSLLNTIYF.

This clone was observed a handful of times. The chain employs TRBV11-3 and TRBJ2-1; TRBD2 is a possible D gene (5 bases). Germline V gene data show CDR1 as SGHNT and CDR2 as YENEEA. V was cut by 4 bases and J by 6 bases, with 13 bases left in between. This CDR3 is 14 amino acids long. The CDR3 region is CASSSPDWPNEQFF. As DNA, the CDR3 is TGTGCCAGCAGCTCCCCGGACTGGCCCAATGAGCAGTTCTTC.